The 27 T cell receptor beta chains below all came from one sample that was sequenced in a study of blood T cell repertoires in COVID-19. The table came from immunoSEQ multiplex PCR; TCRdb's copy has only in-frame clones and leaves some out. Here the sample spans around 220,000 clones, 90% to 95% being singletons. Material for sequencing was PBMCs or T cells enriched from blood (not recorded which). The receptors originated from a woman aged 18-30 years who had recovered from COVID-19.

V usage is TRBV4-2 and J usage is TRBJ1-2; D perhaps matches TRBD1 (6 bases). The V end was cut by 1 base, the J end by 8 bases, with 17 bases between. CDR1 is LGHNA and CDR2 is YNFKEQ in the germline V gene. CDR3 length equals 15 residues. The DNA of the CDR3 is TGTGCCAGCAGCCAAGTGGGCAGGGGAGACTTCGGCTACACCTTC. It codes for CASSQVGRGDFGYTF.

The chain combines TRBV9 with TRBJ1-2; D is perhaps TRBD1 (6 bases). Germline-derived CDR1 and CDR2 are SGDLS and YYNGEE. The CDR3 is 15 amino acids. The V gene lost 5 bases and the J gene lost 8 bases, with 22 bases spanning the gap. CDR3 DNA: TGTGCCAGCAGTCAGTCGGTTGGGGGCGCTAGGGGCTACACCTTC. Its protein product is CASSQSVGGARGYTF. Filled out from reference TRBV9 and TRBJ1-2, the complete variable domain reads DSGVTQTPKHLITATGQRVTLRCSPRSGDLSVYWYQQSLDQGLQFLIQYYNGEERAKGNILERFSAQQFPDLHSELNLSSLELGDSALYFCASSQSVGGARGYTFGSGTRLTVV.

This sequence joins TRBV7-9 and TRBJ1-1, with a tentative D call TRBD1 (5 bases). V lost 5 bases and J lost 4, with 14 bases in between. Germline CDR1 is SEHNR and CDR2 is FQNEAQ (reference sequence). The CDR3 has 14 residues. The CDR3 bases are TGTGCCAGCAGCCCAATGGGGGGGATCACTGAAGCTTTCTTT. It codes for CASSPMGGITEAFF.

The chain recombines TRBV12-3 or TRBV12-4 with TRBJ1-2; D uncertain. The CDR3 covers 13 residues. The V end lost 2 bases, the J end lost 4 bases, and 8 bases lay between the germline ends. The CDR3 region has the DNA TGTGCCAGCAGTTTACAGGTCGGCTATGGCTACACCTTC. Amino acids: CASSLQVGYGYTF.

J is TRBJ1-1 and V is TRBV10-3, with D perhaps TRBD1 (6 bases). Germline V gene data show CDR1 as ENHRY and CDR2 as SYGVKD. V gave up 6 bases and J gave up 1 base, with 12 bases separating them. The CDR3 has 14 residues. CDR3 nucleotides: TGTGCCATCAGGGGGGCTAAGGGGAACACTGAAGCTTTCTTT. Translated: CAIRGAKGNTEAFF.

The chain carries TRBV19 and TRBJ1-1; tentative D call: TRBD1 (5 bases). CDR3 length equals 14 residues. Germline loops: CDR1 LNHDA, CDR2 SQIVND (reference sequence). The V gene lost 7 bases and the J gene lost 0 bases, with 12 bases spanning the gap. As DNA, the CDR3 is TGTGCCAGTAACCCGGGACTCATGAACACTGAAGCTTTCTTT. It encodes CASNPGLMNTEAFF.

This rearrangement joins TRBV7-8 to TRBJ2-3, with D perhaps matching TRBD2 (5 bases). Germline CDR1 reads SGHVS; CDR2 reads FQNEAQ. The CDR3 contains 15 residues. The V end was cut by 5 bases, the J end by 6 bases, with 18 bases between. CDR3 loop: CASSLLRESIDTQYF. DNA for the CDR3: TGTGCCAGCAGCCTACTTAGGGAGTCGATTGATACGCAGTATTTT. The full variable domain, in which reference TRBV7-8 and TRBJ2-3 provide the parts outside the CDR3, is GAGVSQSPRYKVAKRGQDVALRCDPISGHVSLFWYQQALGQGPEFLTYFQNEAQLDKSGLPSDRFFAERPEGSVSTLKIQRTQQEDSAVYLCASSLLRESIDTQYFGPGTRLTVL.

The chain couples TRBV28 to TRBJ2-3; TRBD2 aligns across 11 bases. The CDR3 runs to 16 residues. V lost 7 bases, J lost 5 bases, and 11 bases stayed unmatched. In germline, CDR1 is MDHEN, CDR2 SYDVKM. The CDR3 DNA reads TGTGCCAGCACCCTTCTTAGCGGGGGGGCCCAAGATACGCAGTATTTT. As protein: CASTLLSGGAQDTQYF.

This chain joins TRBV2 and TRBJ2-2, with D possibly matching TRBD1 (6 bases). Per germline, CDR1 SNHLY and CDR2 FYNNEI. CDR3 length equals 13 residues. V shed 3 bases and J shed 7 bases, with 9 bases lying between them. CDR3 sequence (DNA): TGTGCCAGCAGTGATTTAGGGGGCGGGGAGCTGTTTTTT. It yields the protein CASSDLGGGELFF.

The chain has TRBV6-5 and TRBJ1-2, with 7 bases lining up with TRBD1. This CDR3 is 13 amino acids long. V lost 5 bases to trimming and J lost 3 bases; unmatched junction nucleotides: 3. From germline, CDR1 is MNHEY and CDR2 SVGAGI. The CDR3 sequence is CASSRGTDYGYTF. The CDR3 nucleotides are TGTGCCAGCAGTAGGGGGACAGACTATGGCTACACCTTC.

Comment on this clone: This specimen includes other DNA sequences encoding the same CDR3. The gene calls are TRBV7-9 and TRBJ1-1, with D unresolved. Trimming stripped 1 base from V and 3 bases from J, with 6 bases between. CDR3 length: 13 amino acids. The V gene's germline CDR1 is SEHNR and CDR2 FQNEAQ (reference sequence). This CDR3 is CASSLGGDTEAFF. The CDR3 nucleotides read TGTGCCAGCAGCTTAGGGGGAGACACTGAAGCTTTCTTT.

The chain uses TRBV7-2 and TRBJ2-3, with TRBD2 matching over 10 bases. CDR1 and CDR2 from the germline V gene are SGHTA and FQGNSA. With V trimmed by 5 bases and J by 1 base, 9 bases remained unmatched. This CDR3 has 17 residues. The CDR3 region is CASSRKIAGGGTDTQYF. The DNA of the CDR3 is TGTGCCAGCAGCAGGAAGATAGCGGGAGGAGGCACAGATACGCAGTATTTT.

The chain recombines TRBV19 with TRBJ2-2, with D possibly being TRBD1 (6 bases). Germline CDR1 reads LNHDA; CDR2 reads SQIVND (reference sequence). This CDR3 spans 14 amino acids. Trimming cost V 6 bases and J 2 bases, with 10 bases left between them. The CDR3 spells CASRDRPNTGELFF. CDR3 nucleotide sequence: TGTGCCAGTAGAGACAGGCCTAACACCGGGGAGCTGTTTTTT.

The rearrangement links TRBV3-1 (or the pseudogene TRBV3-2) to TRBJ2-2; D may be TRBD1 (6 bases). The CDR3 spans 15 residues. V was cut by 1 base and J by 5 bases, with 11 bases left in between. Per the germline V gene, CDR1 is LGHDT and CDR2 is YNNKEL (reference sequence). Here the CDR3 reads CASSQVWGQTGELFF. DNA for the CDR3: TGTGCCAGCAGCCAAGTGTGGGGGCAAACCGGGGAGCTGTTTTTT.

This clone was counted a few times. The J gene is TRBJ1-2, the V gene TRBV4-1; D is perhaps TRBD1 (5 bases). CDR1 MGHRA and CDR2 YSYEKL come from the germline V gene. V was pared by 1 base and J by 6 bases, with 9 bases between. This CDR3 is built from 13 residues. The CDR3: CASSQAGKNGYTF. The CDR3 DNA follows: TGCGCCAGCAGCCAAGCAGGGAAGAATGGCTACACCTTC.

This clone was found once. This chain uses TRBV18 with TRBJ1-1, with no clear D. The CDR3 is 12 residues long. V was cut by 3 bases and J by 4 bases, with 6 bases left in between. From germline, CDR1 is KGHSH and CDR2 LQKENI. The CDR3, as DNA: TGTGCCAGCTCACCCTATAGCACTGAAGCTTTCTTT. Translated, it gives CASSPYSTEAFF.

V is TRBV11-1 and J is TRBJ2-7; 9 bases are shared with TRBD2. There are 13 residues in the CDR3. Losses at the gene ends were 7 bases for V and 1 base for J; bases not matched to a gene: 2. Germline values: CDR1 SGHAT, CDR2 FQDESV (reference sequence). Written as DNA, the CDR3 is TGTGCCAGCACTAGCGGGACTTCCTACGAGCAGTACTTC. This translates into CASTSGTSYEQYF.

The rearrangement joins TRBV7-8 to TRBJ1-6, with a weak D call TRBD1 (5 bases). Per the germline V gene, CDR1 is SGHVS and CDR2 is FQNEAQ. This CDR3 has 14 amino acids. The V gene lost 3 bases and the J gene lost 10 bases, with 13 bases spanning the gap. CDR3 amino acids: CASSLSDAGSPLHF. CDR3 nucleotide sequence: TGTGCCAGCAGCTTGTCCGACGCAGGGTCACCCCTCCACTTT.

This chain uses TRBV19 with TRBJ2-2; D is undetermined. The germline V gene encodes CDR1 LNHDA and CDR2 SQIVND (reference sequence). This CDR3 has 14 residues. The V end lost 3 bases, the J end lost 0 bases, and 5 bases lay between the germline ends. DNA of the CDR3: TGTGCCAGTAGTATTCTTGCGAACACCGGGGAGCTGTTTTTT. It yields the protein CASSILANTGELFF.

The rearrangement uses TRBV3-1 (or the pseudogene TRBV3-2) and TRBJ1-2; the D gene is possibly TRBD1 (5 bases). The CDR3 runs to 14 residues. Trimming cost V 4 bases and J 4 bases, with 13 bases left between them. Germline loops: CDR1 LGHDT, CDR2 YNNKEL (reference sequence). This CDR3 is CASSPLGQIYGYTF. The CDR3 DNA reads as TGTGCCAGCAGCCCATTGGGGCAAATCTATGGCTACACCTTC.

Written as DNA, the CDR3 is TGCGCCAGCAGCCAAGATCAGGGAGGGGTGAGTTCACCCCTCCACTTT. Protein product: CASSQDQGGVSSPLHF. The rearrangement uses TRBV4-3 and TRBJ1-6, with a possible D match to TRBD1 (5 bases). The CDR3 spans 16 residues. V lost 0 bases and J lost 9, with 15 bases in between. The V gene's germline CDR1 is LGHNA and CDR2 YSLEER.

V and J are TRBV5-8 and TRBJ2-3; TRBD2 matches at 13 bases. Looked up from germline, CDR1 is SGHTS and CDR2 is YDEGEE. V lost 4 bases and J lost 1; bases outside the gene matches: 3. The length of the CDR3 is 16 residues. The CDR3 DNA reads as TGTGCCAGCAGCACAGGACTAGCGGGGGGCACAGATACGCAGTATTTT. Translating it yields CASSTGLAGGTDTQYF.

The chain joins TRBV27 to TRBJ1-5, with a possible D match to TRBD1 (6 bases). V gave up 2 bases and J gave up 5 bases, with 10 bases separating them. The CDR3 totals 14 residues. Per germline, CDR1 MNHEY and CDR2 SMNVEV (reference sequence). CDR3 DNA: TGTGCCAGCAGTTTACGACAGGTCCATCAGCCCCAGCATTTT. This gives the protein CASSLRQVHQPQHF.

This clone has a single count. The chain is built from TRBV28 and TRBJ2-5; D unclear. With 2 bases removed from V and 1 base from J, the gap between germline ends came to 8 bases. The V gene's germline CDR1 is MDHEN and CDR2 SYDVKM. The CDR3 spans 14 residues. The DNA of the CDR3 is TGTGCCAGCAGTTTAAATTTTAGCCAAGAGACCCAGTACTTC. It encodes CASSLNFSQETQYF.

This clone was seen only a few times. V is TRBV5-4 and J is TRBJ2-7, with 8 bases lining up with TRBD1. V lost 2 bases and J lost 3; bases outside the gene matches: 1. The CDR3 is 13 amino acids. CDR1 is SGHNT and CDR2 is YYREEE in the germline V gene (reference sequence). The chain's CDR3 is CASSLTGGYEQYF. CDR3 DNA: TGTGCCAGCAGCTTAACAGGGGGCTACGAGCAGTACTTC.

V is TRBV19 and J is TRBJ1-1; D remains unclear. Germline V gene data show CDR1 as LNHDA and CDR2 as SQIVND (reference sequence). With 4 bases removed from V and 3 bases from J, the gap between germline ends came to 12 bases. This CDR3 is built from 14 residues. The CDR3 bases are TGTGCCAGTAGTACAGGTGGGCAGTACACTGAAGCTTTCTTT. Protein sequence: CASSTGGQYTEAFF.

In this sample, this clone turned up once. The V and J genes are TRBV18 and TRBJ2-5; TRBD1 might be the D (6 bases). Germline assignment: CDR1 KGHSH and CDR2 LQKENI. Trimming removed 3 bases at V and 1 base at J, with 9 bases between. CDR3 length equals 14 residues. The CDR3: CASSPGTSQETQYF. The CDR3 nucleotides read TGTGCCAGCTCACCGGGGACATCCCAAGAGACCCAGTACTTC. The full variable domain, completed using reference TRBV18 and TRBJ2-5, is NAGVMQNPRHLVRRRGQEARLRCSPMKGHSHVYWYRQLPEEGLKFMVYLQKENIIDESGMPKERFSAEFPKEGPSILRIQQVVRGDSAAYFCASSPGTSQETQYFGPGTRLLVL.